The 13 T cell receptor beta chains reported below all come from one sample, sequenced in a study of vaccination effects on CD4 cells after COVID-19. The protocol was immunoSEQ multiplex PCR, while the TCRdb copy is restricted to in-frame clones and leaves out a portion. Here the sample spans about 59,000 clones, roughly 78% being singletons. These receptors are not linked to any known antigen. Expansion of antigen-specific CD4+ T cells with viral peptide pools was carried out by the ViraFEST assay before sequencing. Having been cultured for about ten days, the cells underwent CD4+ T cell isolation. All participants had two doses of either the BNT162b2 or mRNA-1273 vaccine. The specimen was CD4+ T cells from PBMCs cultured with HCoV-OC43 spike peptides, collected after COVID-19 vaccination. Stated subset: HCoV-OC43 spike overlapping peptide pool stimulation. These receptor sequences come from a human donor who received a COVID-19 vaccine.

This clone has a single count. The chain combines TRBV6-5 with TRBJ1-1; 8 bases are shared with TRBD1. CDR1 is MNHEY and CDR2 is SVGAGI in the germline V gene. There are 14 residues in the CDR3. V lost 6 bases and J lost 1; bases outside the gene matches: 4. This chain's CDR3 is CASRSGTGNTEAFF. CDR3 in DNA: TGTGCCAGCAGATCCGGGACAGGGAACACTGAAGCTTTCTTT.

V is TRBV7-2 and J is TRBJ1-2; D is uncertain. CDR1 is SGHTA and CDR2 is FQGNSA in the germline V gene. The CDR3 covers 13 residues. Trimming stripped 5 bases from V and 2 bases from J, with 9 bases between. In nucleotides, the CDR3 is TGTGCCAGCAGCCCGAAGGTCAACTATGGCTACACCTTC. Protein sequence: CASSPKVNYGYTF.

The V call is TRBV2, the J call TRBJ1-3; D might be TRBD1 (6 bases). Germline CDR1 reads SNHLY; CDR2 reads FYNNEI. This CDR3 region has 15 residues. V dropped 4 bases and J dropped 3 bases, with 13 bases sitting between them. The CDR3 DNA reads TGTGCCAGCAGTGCCCAGGGGTTCCGTGGAAACACCATATATTTT. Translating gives CASSAQGFRGNTIYF. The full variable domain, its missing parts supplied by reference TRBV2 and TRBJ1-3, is EPEVTQTPSHQVTQMGQEVILRCVPISNHLYFYWYRQILGQKVEFLVSFYNNEISEKSEIFDDQFSVERPDGSNFTLKIRSTKLEDSAMYFCASSAQGFRGNTIYFGEGSWLTVV.

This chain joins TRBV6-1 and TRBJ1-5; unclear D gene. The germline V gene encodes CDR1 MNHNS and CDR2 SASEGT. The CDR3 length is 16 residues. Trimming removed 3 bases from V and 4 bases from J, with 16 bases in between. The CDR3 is CASSDRRSVGNQPQHF. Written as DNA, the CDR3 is TGTGCCAGCAGTGATAGAAGGAGTGTGGGGAATCAGCCCCAGCATTTT.

CDR3 nucleotide sequence: TGTGCCAGCAGCCCGATAATACAGGCCTCCTACGAGCAGTACGTC. It is translated as CASSPIIQASYEQYV. The chain combines TRBV5-6 with TRBJ2-7; possible D gene TRBD1, 5 bases. The CDR3 length is 15 residues. From germline, CDR1 is SGHDT and CDR2 YYEEEE. Trimming removed 4 bases at V and 0 bases at J, with 14 bases between.

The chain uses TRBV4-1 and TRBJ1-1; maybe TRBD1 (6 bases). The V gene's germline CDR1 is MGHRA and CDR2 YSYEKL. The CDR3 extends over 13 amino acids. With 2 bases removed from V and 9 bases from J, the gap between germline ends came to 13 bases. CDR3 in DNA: TGCGCCAGCAGCCAACCGACAGGAAACCAAGCTTTCTTT. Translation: CASSQPTGNQAFF.

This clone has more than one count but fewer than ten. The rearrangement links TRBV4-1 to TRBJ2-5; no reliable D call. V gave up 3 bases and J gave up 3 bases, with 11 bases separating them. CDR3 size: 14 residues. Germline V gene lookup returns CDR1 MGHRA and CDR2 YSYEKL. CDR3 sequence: CASSHPAREETQYF. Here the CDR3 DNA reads TGCGCCAGCAGCCATCCAGCTAGAGAAGAGACCCAGTACTTC.

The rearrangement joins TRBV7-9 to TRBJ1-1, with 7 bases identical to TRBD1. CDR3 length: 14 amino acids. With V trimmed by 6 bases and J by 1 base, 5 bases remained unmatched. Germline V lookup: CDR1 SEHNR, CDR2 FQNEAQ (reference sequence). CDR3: CASSQQGQNTEAFF. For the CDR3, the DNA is TGTGCCAGCAGTCAACAGGGGCAGAACACTGAAGCTTTCTTT. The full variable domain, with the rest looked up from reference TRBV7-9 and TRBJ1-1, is DTGVSQNPRHKITKRGQNVTFRCDPISEHNRLYWYRQTLGQGPEFLTYFQNEAQLEKSRLLSDRFSAERPKGSFSTLEIQRTEQGDSAMYLCASSQQGQNTEAFFGQGTRLTVV.

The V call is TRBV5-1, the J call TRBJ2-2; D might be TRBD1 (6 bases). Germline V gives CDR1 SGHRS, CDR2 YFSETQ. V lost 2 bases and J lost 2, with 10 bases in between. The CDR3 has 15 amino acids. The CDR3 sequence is CASSFRGSNTGELFF. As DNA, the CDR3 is TGCGCCAGCAGCTTCAGGGGATCTAACACCGGGGAGCTGTTTTTT.

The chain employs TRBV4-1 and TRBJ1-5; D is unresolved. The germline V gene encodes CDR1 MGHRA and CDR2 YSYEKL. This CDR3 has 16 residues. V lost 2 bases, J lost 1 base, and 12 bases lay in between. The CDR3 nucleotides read TGCGCCAGCAGCCAATCGGAGTTTAGAAGCAATCAGCCCCAGCATTTT. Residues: CASSQSEFRSNQPQHF.

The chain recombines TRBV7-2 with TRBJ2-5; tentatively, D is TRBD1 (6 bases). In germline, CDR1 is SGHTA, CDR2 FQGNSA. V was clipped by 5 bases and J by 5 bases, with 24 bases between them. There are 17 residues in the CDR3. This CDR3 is CASSEGKQGTLMETQYF. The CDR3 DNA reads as TGTGCCAGCAGCGAGGGGAAACAGGGTACCCTTATGGAGACCCAGTACTTC.

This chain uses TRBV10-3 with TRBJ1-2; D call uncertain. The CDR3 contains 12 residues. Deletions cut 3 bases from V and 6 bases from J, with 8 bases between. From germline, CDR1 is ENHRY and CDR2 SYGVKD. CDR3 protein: CAISDTGDGYTF. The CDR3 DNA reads TGTGCCATCAGTGATACGGGTGATGGCTACACCTTC.

CDR3 loop: CASISGTQGTEAFF. For the CDR3, the DNA is TGTGCCAGCATTTCCGGGACCCAAGGCACTGAAGCTTTCTTT. The chain recombines TRBV2 with TRBJ1-1; the D gene is possibly TRBD1 (5 bases). CDR3 length: 14 amino acids. Trimming cost V 7 bases and J 4 bases, with 16 bases left between them. Germline-derived CDR1 and CDR2 are SNHLY and FYNNEI.